The 24 T cell receptor beta chains below all came from one sample that was sequenced in a study of blood T cell repertoires in COVID-19. The assay was immunoSEQ multiplex PCR, and TCRdb's table has in-frame clones only and misses some. The sample includes 350,000 to 400,000 clones, approximately 89% seen only once; the top ten take roughly 0.86%. Sequencing used PBMCs or T cells enriched from blood (not recorded which). These receptors all stem from a middle-aged woman who had been exposed to COVID-19.

J is TRBJ1-2 and V is TRBV7-9; no clear D. In germline, CDR1 is SEHNR, CDR2 FQNEAQ (reference sequence). V lost 2 bases and J lost 8, with 9 bases in between. This CDR3 contains 12 residues. The CDR3 nucleotides read TGTGCCAGCAGCTTACTCTTAGAAGGCTACACCTTC. Translation: CASSLLLEGYTF.

The chain links TRBV27 to TRBJ1-1; D perhaps matches TRBD1 (5 bases). The germline V gene has CDR1 MNHEY and CDR2 SMNVEV (reference sequence). V was pared by 3 bases and J by 4 bases, with 12 bases between. The length of the CDR3 is 14 residues. In nucleotides, the CDR3 is TGTGCCAGCAGTTTTGGGGGACTGGGCACTGAAGCTTTCTTT. It codes for CASSFGGLGTEAFF.

The V call is TRBV7-8, the J call TRBJ2-5; 10 nucleotides agree with TRBD2. V was pared by 1 base and J by 5 bases, with 7 bases of the junction left unmatched. The germline CDR1 and CDR2 sequences are SGHVS and FQNEAQ. The CDR3 has 16 residues. Here the CDR3 reads CASSLGAGGPWETQYF. The DNA for the CDR3 is TGTGCCAGCAGCTTAGGAGCGGGGGGGCCTTGGGAGACCCAGTACTTC.

The table lists this clone with many counts. The CDR3 DNA sequence: TGTGCCACCAGTGACGACAGCGGGGGGGCCAATGAGCAGTTCTTC. Encoded protein: CATSDDSGGANEQFF. The chain carries TRBV24-1 and TRBJ2-1; the match to TRBD2 covers 10 bases. V lost 4 bases to trimming and J lost 6 bases; unmatched junction nucleotides: 5. Germline CDR1 is KGHDR and CDR2 is SFDVKD. This CDR3 has 15 amino acids.

The J gene is TRBJ2-1, the V gene TRBV19; 8 bases align to TRBD2. The CDR3 has 14 residues. Per the germline V gene, CDR1 is LNHDA and CDR2 is SQIVND (reference sequence). V shed 5 bases and J 7 bases; nucleotides not matched to a gene: 7. The CDR3 here is CASSGTRVGNEQFF. The CDR3 DNA sequence: TGTGCCAGTAGTGGGACTAGAGTGGGAAATGAGCAGTTCTTC. Complete variable domain (other parts from reference TRBV19 and TRBJ2-1): DGGITQSPKYLFRKEGQNVTLSCEQNLNHDAMYWYRQDPGQGLRLIYYSQIVNDFQKGDIAEGYSVSREKKESFPLTVTSAQKNPTAFYLCASSGTRVGNEQFFGPGTRLTVL.

The chain combines TRBV20-1 with TRBJ1-2, with D uncertain. With 6 bases removed from V and 4 bases from J, the gap between germline ends came to 9 bases. The germline V gene has CDR1 DFQATT and CDR2 SNEGSKA (reference sequence). There are 11 residues in the CDR3. CDR3 DNA: TGCAGTGCCCCAGGAACCTATGGCTACACCTTC. It yields the protein CSAPGTYGYTF.

This rearrangement joins TRBV29-1 to TRBJ2-7; TRBD2 matches 8 bases. Germline V lookup: CDR1 SQVTM, CDR2 ANQGSEA. The CDR3 extends over 13 amino acids. The junction had 7 bases not matched to a gene; V was cut back by 4 bases and J by 5 bases. The CDR3 region has the DNA TGCAGCGTTGGGAGCGGGAGCAATCACGAGCAGTACTTC. Encoded protein: CSVGSGSNHEQYF.

The rearrangement uses TRBV11-3 and TRBJ2-7; 10 bases map to TRBD1. The CDR3 contains 16 residues. V dropped 4 bases and J dropped 4; count of bases not matched to a gene: 10. CDR1 and CDR2 from the germline V gene are SGHNT and YENEEA. DNA for the CDR3: TGTGCCAGCAGCTCAACCGGGACAGGGGCTTTTTACGAGCAGTACTTC. This sequence encodes CASSSTGTGAFYEQYF.

The chain uses TRBV19 and TRBJ1-2, with 10 bases identical to TRBD1. The length of the CDR3 is 17 residues. V gave up 5 bases and J gave up 1 base; unmatched junction bases: 10. Germline CDR1 LNHDA, CDR2 SQIVND (reference sequence). CDR3 residues: CASSSRDRGPDNYGYTF. DNA for the CDR3: TGTGCCAGTAGTTCCCGGGACAGGGGCCCTGATAACTATGGCTACACCTTC.

The J gene is TRBJ1-1, the V gene TRBV5-1, with a tentative D call TRBD1 (6 bases). CDR3 length: 16 residues. Trimming pared 1 base from V and 1 base from J, leaving 14 bases between. CDR1 and CDR2 from the germline V gene are SGHRS and YFSETQ. For the CDR3, the DNA is TGCGCCAGCAGCTTGACCCAGGGGCAGAGGAACACTGAAGCTTTCTTT. It translates to CASSLTQGQRNTEAFF. The full variable domain, with the rest looked up from reference TRBV5-1 and TRBJ1-1, is KAGVTQTPRYLIKTRGQQVTLSCSPISGHRSVSWYQQTPGQGLQFLFEYFSETQRNKGNFPGRFSGRQFSNSRSEMNVSTLELGDSALYLCASSLTQGQRNTEAFFGQGTRLTVV.

The chain carries TRBV5-4 and TRBJ1-6; no firm D call. The V end was cut by 0 bases, the J end by 9 bases, with 4 bases between. The CDR3 has 12 amino acids. Per the germline V gene, CDR1 is SGHNT and CDR2 is YYREEE (reference sequence). CDR3 amino acids: CASSLDGSPLHF. In DNA form, the CDR3 reads TGTGCCAGCAGCTTGGACGGTTCACCCCTCCACTTT.

The rearrangement uses TRBV18 and TRBJ1-5; D is unclear. V lost 0 bases and J lost 4, with 7 bases in between. The germline V gene encodes CDR1 KGHSH and CDR2 LQKENI. The length of the CDR3 is 14 residues. The CDR3 protein is CASSPPGKNQPQHF. CDR3 bases: TGTGCCAGCTCACCACCGGGCAAAAATCAGCCCCAGCATTTT. Looking up the rest from reference TRBV18 and TRBJ1-5 gives the full variable domain: NAGVMQNPRHLVRRRGQEARLRCSPMKGHSHVYWYRQLPEEGLKFMVYLQKENIIDESGMPKERFSAEFPKEGPSILRIQQVVRGDSAAYFCASSPPGKNQPQHFGDGTRLSIL.

The chain links TRBV27 to TRBJ2-3; 8 bases match TRBD2. CDR1 is MNHEY, CDR2 SMNVEV, per germline (reference sequence). V gave up 4 bases and J gave up 2 bases; unmatched junction bases: 11. The CDR3 is 17 amino acids. Written as DNA, the CDR3 is TGTGCCAGCAGTTCGATCGGGAGGGCCGGGTCCACAGATACGCAGTATTTT. Protein product: CASSSIGRAGSTDTQYF.

The chain is built from TRBV2 and TRBJ2-7, with D perhaps TRBD2 (6 bases). The CDR3 has 15 residues. The V gene's germline CDR1 is SNHLY and CDR2 FYNNEI. V lost 5 bases and J 1 base, leaving 15 bases between the germline ends. This CDR3 reads CASSRDSGVSYEQYF. CDR3 DNA: TGTGCCAGCAGTAGAGATAGCGGCGTATCCTACGAGCAGTACTTC.

This sequence joins TRBV5-1 and TRBJ1-1; 10 positions match TRBD1. In germline, CDR1 is SGHRS, CDR2 YFSETQ. Trimming removed 4 bases from V and 1 base from J; junction bases left unmatched: 4. The CDR3 runs to 15 residues. The CDR3: CASSRGQGPNTEAFF. The CDR3 DNA reads TGCGCCAGCAGCCGGGGACAGGGGCCGAACACTGAAGCTTTCTTT. Full variable domain (rest looked up from reference TRBV5-1 and TRBJ1-1): KAGVTQTPRYLIKTRGQQVTLSCSPISGHRSVSWYQQTPGQGLQFLFEYFSETQRNKGNFPGRFSGRQFSNSRSEMNVSTLELGDSALYLCASSRGQGPNTEAFFGQGTRLTVV.

The chain is built from TRBV4-1 and TRBJ1-6; a weak D match, TRBD1 (5 bases). Trimming removed 4 bases at V and 8 bases at J, with 6 bases between. CDR1 is MGHRA, CDR2 YSYEKL, per germline. The CDR3 runs to 12 residues. CDR3 bases: TGCGCCAGCAGCCGGGGGGATTCACCCCTCCACTTT. This sequence encodes CASSRGDSPLHF.

This clone has a count of ten or more. The chain has TRBV14 and TRBJ1-2, with 9 bases aligning to TRBD1. With 8 bases clipped from V and 4 bases from J, the junction kept 20 bases outside the gene matches. The CDR3 is 18 residues long. Looked up from germline, CDR1 is SGHDN and CDR2 is FVKESK. CDR3 DNA: TGTGCCAGCCGAGCCAGCGATTGGACAGGGGCAACTATCTATGGCTACACCTTC. This codes for CASRASDWTGATIYGYTF.

The genes are TRBV7-8 and TRBJ1-4, with TRBD1 identical over 10 bases. Per germline, CDR1 SGHVS and CDR2 FQNEAQ. The CDR3 has 15 amino acids. The J segment lost 8 bases and the V segment lost 6 bases, leaving 9 bases of the junction unmatched. CDR3 sequence (DNA): TGTGCCAGCAGGCAAAGGGGACAGGGGCTGGAAAAACTGTTTTTT. Translation: CASRQRGQGLEKLFF.

This rearrangement joins TRBV6-5 to TRBJ2-7, with 7 nucleotides matching TRBD1. The germline CDR1 and CDR2 sequences are MNHEY and SVGAGI. The CDR3 length is 15 residues. The V and J ends lost 7 bases and 5 bases, in that order; junction bases with no gene match: 14. CDR3: CASTSLGTARHEQYF. The CDR3 DNA is TGTGCCAGCACTTCCCTTGGGACAGCCAGACACGAGCAGTACTTC.

This chain connects TRBV5-6 to TRBJ2-5, with a possible D match to TRBD2 (6 bases). V lost 0 bases to trimming and J lost 5 bases, with 20 bases between them. Germline loops: CDR1 SGHDT, CDR2 YYEEEE. This CDR3 comprises 17 residues. CDR3 sequence reads: CASSLAVVAATRETQYF. In DNA, the CDR3 is TGTGCCAGCAGCTTGGCGGTGGTAGCGGCCACCCGGGAGACCCAGTACTTC.

V and J are TRBV7-2 and TRBJ2-1; TRBD2 aligns across 7 bases. From germline, CDR1 is SGHTA and CDR2 FQGNSA. V was clipped by 1 base and J by 2 bases; unmatched bases: 8. This CDR3 spans 17 amino acids. The DNA for the CDR3 is TGTGCCAGCAGCTTAGAAGGTAGCGGGCCGCCCTACAATGAGCAGTTCTTC. Its protein is CASSLEGSGPPYNEQFF.

The V call is TRBV19, the J call TRBJ1-1, with 8 nucleotides matching TRBD1. The germline gives CDR1 LNHDA, CDR2 SQIVND (reference sequence). The V segment lost 4 bases and the J segment 5 bases; nucleotides outside the gene matches: 6. The CDR3 loop spans 14 amino acids. The CDR3 DNA follows: TGTGCCAGTAGTACAAGGACAGGGAGGACTGAAGCTTTCTTT. The encoded protein is CASSTRTGRTEAFF.

This clone came up once. The rearrangement links TRBV7-9 to TRBJ2-2; D is ambiguous. The germline gives CDR1 SEHNR, CDR2 FQNEAQ (reference sequence). The CDR3 spans 15 residues. Trimming cost V 3 bases and J 2 bases, with 10 bases left between them. The CDR3 DNA reads as TGTGCCAGCAGCTTCCTGGGCGCCAACACCGGGGAGCTGTTTTTT. It yields the protein CASSFLGANTGELFF.

This chain connects TRBV29-1 to TRBJ1-2; 9 bases fit TRBD1. Germline CDR1 and CDR2: SQVTM and ANQGSEA. V was clipped by 7 bases and J by 8 bases; unmatched bases: 8. CDR3 length: 12 amino acids. DNA of the CDR3: TGCAGCGCGGTTTACAGGGGGCTAGGCTACACCTTC. It yields the protein CSAVYRGLGYTF.